These T cell receptor beta chains were read from a single sample in a study of T cell repertoires and HLA-DP antigens. Antigens of these TCRs are unknown. The table came from immunoSEQ multiplex PCR; TCRdb's copy has only in-frame clones and leaves some out. The table has approximately 73,000 clones, about 80% seen once. Material for sequencing was CD4+ T cells from PBMCs. The receptors derive from a man aged 60-69 years in good health and CMV-seronegative. Both conserved end residues are part of each CDR3. D genes are given only for firm matches. The size field is filled for only some rows; it gives once, few, many or a size class.

clone size,J gene,D gene,V gene,CDR3 DNA,CDR3 protein
-,TRBJ1-2,-,TRBV5-1,TGCGCCAGCAGCCCGCGCCGACAGACTGAAGGCTACACCTTC,CASSPRRQTEGYTF
-,TRBJ2-1,-,TRBV4-3,TGCGCCAGCAGCCGGGACTTAAGCTCCTACAATGAGCAGTTCTTC,CASSRDLSSYNEQFF
-,TRBJ1-1,-,TRBV5-1,TGCGCCAGCAGCTTGGCCCCAGTCCGGAACACTGAAGCTTTCTTT,CASSLAPVRNTEAFF
many,TRBJ2-1,TRBD2,TRBV7-2,TGTGCCAGCAGATTCACCGGGACTAGCGGGAGTGAGCAGTTCTTC,CASRFTGTSGSEQFF
-,TRBJ2-3,TRBD1,TRBV5-1,TGCGCCAGCAGCTTGGGACAGGGGGCGCTTGTAGATACGCAGTATTTT,CASSLGQGALVDTQYF
once,TRBJ2-2,-,TRBV30,TGTGCCTGGTCCCCCTACAACACCGGGGAGCTGTTTTTT,CAWSPYNTGELFF
once,TRBJ2-3,TRBD1,TRBV19,TGTGCCAGTAGTGGGACAGGGGGGTCAGATACGCAGTATTTT,CASSGTGGSDTQYF
-,TRBJ2-3,TRBD2,TRBV9,TGTGCCAGCAGCTCCCAGACTAGCGGGAGTTTAGATACGCAGTATTTT,CASSSQTSGSLDTQYF
-,TRBJ1-1,-,TRBV4-3,TGCGCCAGCAGCCTTCCGGGACGGAACACTGAAGCTTTCTTT,CASSLPGRNTEAFF
-,TRBJ2-1,TRBD2,TRBV5-6,TGTGCCAGCAGCTTCTTTCCTAGCGGGATCTCCTACAATGAGCAGTTCTTC,CASSFFPSGISYNEQFF
once,TRBJ1-4,-,TRBV5-4,TGTGCCAGCAGCCGGTGGGGTTGGGAAAAACTGTTTTTT,CASSRWGWEKLFF
-,TRBJ2-7,TRBD2,TRBV7-9,TGTGCCAGCAGCTTAGGCGGGGGGGCTCAGGAGCAGTACTTC,CASSLGGGAQEQYF
-,TRBJ1-1,-,TRBV12-5,TGTGCTAGTGGTCTGGATACAGGGTTTGGCACTGAAGCTTTCTTT,CASGLDTGFGTEAFF
-,TRBJ1-1,-,TRBV5-1,TGCGCCAGCAGCTTGGGGTCAGGCCACATGAACACTGAAGCTTTCTTT,CASSLGSGHMNTEAFF
-,TRBJ2-7,-,TRBV5-1,TGCGCCAGCAGCTTGGATGAGGGTAGGGGCGAGCAGTACTTC,CASSLDEGRGEQYF
-,TRBJ2-3,-,TRBV5-5,TGTGCCAGCAGCCCTACGACAGGATTCACAGATACGCAGTATTTT,CASSPTTGFTDTQYF
-,TRBJ1-1,-,TRBV6-5,TGTGCCAGCAGGGTGGGGAACACTGAAGCCTTCTTT,CASRVGNTEAFF
-,TRBJ2-1,TRBD2,TRBV6-1,TGTGCCAGCAGTGAAATAATGGGACTAGCGGTCTACAATGAGCAGTTCTTC,CASSEIMGLAVYNEQFF
-,TRBJ2-2,-,TRBV4-3,TGCGCCAGCAGCCAAGATGTCGGAATCAACACCGGGGAGCTGTTTTTT,CASSQDVGINTGELFF
-,TRBJ2-1,-,TRBV5-1,TGCGCCAGCAGCTTGAATAGCGGCCGTGAGCAGTTCTTC,CASSLNSGREQFF
once,TRBJ2-3,TRBD2,TRBV18,TGTGCCAGCTCACCGGGACTAGCGGGACGCACAGATACGCAGTATTTT,CASSPGLAGRTDTQYF
-,TRBJ2-7,TRBD1,TRBV7-2,TGTGCCAGCAGCTCACGACAGGGAACCTACGAGCAGTACTTC,CASSSRQGTYEQYF
-,TRBJ2-3,-,TRBV11-2,TGTGCCAGCAGCCTGGGGCGGGACACGGTTCGGTACACAGATACGCAGTATTTT,CASSLGRDTVRYTDTQYF
-,TRBJ1-3,TRBD1,TRBV10-3,TGTGCCTCCGTCAAGGGGGCCCGCTCTGGAAACACCATATATTTT,CASVKGARSGNTIYF